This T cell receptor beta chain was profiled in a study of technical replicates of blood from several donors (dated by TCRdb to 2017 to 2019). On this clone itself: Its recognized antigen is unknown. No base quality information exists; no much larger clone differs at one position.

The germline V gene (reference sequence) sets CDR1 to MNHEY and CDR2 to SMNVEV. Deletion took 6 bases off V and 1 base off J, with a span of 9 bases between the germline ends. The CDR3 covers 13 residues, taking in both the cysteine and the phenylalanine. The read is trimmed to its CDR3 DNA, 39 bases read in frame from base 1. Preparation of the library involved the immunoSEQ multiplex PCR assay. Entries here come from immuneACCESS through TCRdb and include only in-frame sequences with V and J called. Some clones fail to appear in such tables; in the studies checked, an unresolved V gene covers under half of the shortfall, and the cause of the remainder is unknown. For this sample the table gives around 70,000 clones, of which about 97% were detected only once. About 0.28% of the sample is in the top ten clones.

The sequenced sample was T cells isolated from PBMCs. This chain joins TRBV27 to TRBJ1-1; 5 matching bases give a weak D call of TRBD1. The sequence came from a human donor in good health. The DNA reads TGTGCCAGCAGGAGACAGCCGAACACTGAAGCTTTCTTT. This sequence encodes CASRRQPNTEAFF.